The 29 T cell receptor beta chains presented below share a single source sample, sequenced in a study of CD8 T cells in Susac syndrome. Reverse transcription of roughly 0.45 to 1 ug RNA used random hexamers. TCRdb fed the immunoSEQ multiplex PCR reads into MiXCR, producing one record per CDR3 protein. The sample contains 300,000 to 350,000 distinct CDR3 sequences, around 92% of which appear only once. Input material: CD4+ T cells from PBMCs. These receptor sequences come from a human donor with multiple sclerosis.

This clonotype was detected only once. This chain joins TRBV5-1 and TRBJ2-3; TRBD1 or TRBD2 may be the D gene (5 bases each). The CDR3 is 14 residues long. V dropped 3 bases and J dropped 4 bases, with 12 bases sitting between them. Germline V CDR1 and CDR2: SGHRS, YFSETQ. The CDR3 bases are TGCGCCAGCAGCTCCCTGAGGGGCCCAGATACGCAGTATTTT. It encodes CASSSLRGPDTQYF.

The DNA of the CDR3 is TGTGCCTGGAGTAAAGTCTCCGAGCAGTACTTC. Its translation: CAWSKVSEQYF. The V and J genes are TRBV30 and TRBJ2-7, with D unclear. V was trimmed by 2 bases and J by 6 bases, leaving 8 bases between them. Germline CDR1 is GTSNPN and CDR2 is SVGIG (reference sequence). The CDR3 spans 11 residues.

The rearrangement joins TRBV5-5 to TRBJ2-5, with 8 nucleotides matching TRBD2. This CDR3 is built from 15 residues. Per germline, CDR1 SGHKS and CDR2 YYEKEE (reference sequence). Losses at the gene ends were 4 bases for V and 9 bases for J; bases not matched to a gene: 14. CDR3 residues: CASSLVGGGAQAQYF. The DNA of the CDR3 is TGTGCCAGCAGCCTTGTCGGGGGGGGAGCCCAGGCCCAGTACTTC.

This clonotype came up once. The chain joins TRBV20-1 to TRBJ1-2; the D gene is possibly TRBD1 (5 bases). The CDR3 runs to 13 residues. Germline CDR1 reads DFQATT; CDR2 reads SNEGSKA (reference sequence). V dropped 7 bases and J dropped 3 bases, with 15 bases sitting between them. The DNA of the CDR3 is TGCAGTGTCCCCCAGGGCGGCGACTATGGCTACACCTTC. Protein: CSVPQGGDYGYTF.

The V gene is TRBV20-1, the J gene TRBJ1-2; TRBD1 matches at 7 bases. CDR1 and CDR2 from the germline V gene are DFQATT and SNEGSKA (reference sequence). The CDR3 totals 13 residues. With 6 bases clipped from V and 4 bases from J, the junction kept 8 bases outside the gene matches. The CDR3 protein is CSAHRDSSYGYTF. CDR3 DNA sequence: TGCAGTGCCCACCGGGACAGCTCCTATGGCTACACCTTC.

The chain joins TRBV7-8 to TRBJ1-2, with D possibly being TRBD1 (5 bases). V was trimmed by 1 base and J by 8 bases, leaving 11 bases between them. The germline V gene encodes CDR1 SGHVS and CDR2 FQNEAQ. The CDR3 length is 13 residues. This CDR3 is CASSLGGTRGYTF. In DNA, the CDR3 is TGTGCCAGCAGCTTAGGTGGGACGAGGGGCTACACCTTC.

The chain carries TRBV5-1 and TRBJ2-5; TRBD2 matches at 14 bases. Per germline, CDR1 SGHRS and CDR2 YFSETQ. The V and J ends lost 4 bases and 1 base, in that order; junction bases with no gene match: 9. This CDR3 comprises 18 residues. The CDR3 spells CASSRTGTSGGSQETQYF. The DNA for the CDR3 is TGCGCCAGCAGCAGGACTGGGACTAGCGGGGGATCCCAAGAGACCCAGTACTTC. Full variable domain (outside the CDR3, taken from reference TRBV5-1 and TRBJ2-5): KAGVTQTPRYLIKTRGQQVTLSCSPISGHRSVSWYQQTPGQGLQFLFEYFSETQRNKGNFPGRFSGRQFSNSRSEMNVSTLELGDSALYLCASSRTGTSGGSQETQYFGPGTRLLVL.

V is TRBV7-9 and J is TRBJ1-2; TRBD1 matches 9 bases. Trimming at V came to 5 bases and at J to 2 bases, leaving 6 bases not matched to a gene. Germline V CDR1 and CDR2: SEHNR, FQNEAQ (reference sequence). CDR3 size: 15 residues. CDR3 sequence (DNA): TGTGCCAGCAGCGCCCAGGGGACAGGGAACTATGGCTACACCTTC. It encodes CASSAQGTGNYGYTF.

The chain couples TRBV28 to TRBJ1-2; D is unclear. The CDR3 totals 15 residues. Germline CDR1 and CDR2: MDHEN and SYDVKM. Between the trimmed V and J ends, which lost 1 base and 2 bases, there was a span of 11 bases. The CDR3: CASSLLGGKNYGYTF. CDR3 nucleotides: TGTGCCAGCAGTTTATTAGGAGGAAAGAACTATGGCTACACCTTC.

This clonotype was seen once. The chain employs TRBV12-3 or TRBV12-4 and TRBJ2-3, with D unresolved. Trimming removed 7 bases at V and 0 bases at J, with 11 bases between. The length of the CDR3 is 14 residues. CDR3: CASTVQLSTDTQYF. The DNA of the CDR3 is TGTGCCAGCACGGTACAGCTTAGCACAGATACGCAGTATTTT.

The chain is built from TRBV5-1 and TRBJ2-5; D possibly corresponds to TRBD1 (6 bases). This CDR3 region has 15 residues. Germline V gene sequence: CDR1 SGHRS, CDR2 YFSETQ. V dropped 4 bases and J dropped 2 bases, with 15 bases sitting between them. CDR3 DNA sequence: TGCGCCAGCAGCCGTACTCCCGGGACACAAGAGACCCAGTACTTC. Its protein is CASSRTPGTQETQYF. The entire variable domain, with the rest obtained from reference TRBV5-1 and TRBJ2-5, is as follows: KAGVTQTPRYLIKTRGQQVTLSCSPISGHRSVSWYQQTPGQGLQFLFEYFSETQRNKGNFPGRFSGRQFSNSRSEMNVSTLELGDSALYLCASSRTPGTQETQYFGPGTRLLVL.

The chain links TRBV19 to TRBJ2-2, with D unresolved. V lost 6 bases, J lost 4 bases, and 12 bases lay in between. Germline CDR1 reads LNHDA; CDR2 reads SQIVND (reference sequence). The CDR3 is 14 amino acids. This chain's CDR3 is CASSPDRSTGELFF. The CDR3 DNA reads TGTGCCAGTAGCCCGGACCGAAGCACCGGGGAGCTGTTTTTT.

The table lists this clonotype with a count of one. V is TRBV6-5 and J is TRBJ2-2, with a weak D call TRBD2 (6 bases). Between the trimmed V and J ends, which lost 2 bases and 2 bases, there was a span of 15 bases. The CDR3 has 17 residues. Germline lookup yields CDR1 MNHEY and CDR2 SVGAGI. CDR3 bases: TGTGCCAGCAGTTACCTCCGGGCGGGGCGTAACACCGGGGAGCTGTTTTTT. It encodes CASSYLRAGRNTGELFF.

This rearrangement joins TRBV3-1 to TRBJ1-1; perhaps TRBD1 as D (6 bases). This CDR3 region has 15 residues. Looked up from germline, CDR1 is LGHDT and CDR2 is YNNKEL (reference sequence). Trimming pared 2 bases from V and 2 bases from J, leaving 12 bases between. CDR3 nucleotide sequence: TGTGCCAGCAGCCAATACGGACAGCCCAACACTGAAGCTTTCTTT. Translating it yields CASSQYGQPNTEAFF.

The chain carries TRBV5-6 and TRBJ1-4, with 7 bases matching TRBD1. Germline CDR1 is SGHDT and CDR2 is YYEEEE. The CDR3 totals 15 residues. V lost 5 bases to trimming and J lost 5 bases; unmatched junction nucleotides: 9. The CDR3 DNA reads as TGTGCCAGCAGGCAGGGGACAGCCTACAATGAAAAACTGTTTTTT. It yields the protein CASRQGTAYNEKLFF.

The genes are TRBV7-8 and TRBJ2-3; D not resolved. The V and J ends lost 3 bases and 1 base respectively, with 8 bases between them. This CDR3 has 14 residues. Germline loops: CDR1 SGHVS, CDR2 FQNEAQ. The CDR3 bases are TGTGCCAGCAGCTTCCACAGCCGCACAGATACGCAGTATTTT. Its protein product is CASSFHSRTDTQYF.

The chain employs TRBV30 and TRBJ2-5; 14 bases are a match to TRBD2. Germline CDR1 and CDR2: GTSNPN and SVGIG (reference sequence). V shed 0 bases and J 4 bases; nucleotides not matched to a gene: 10. CDR3 length: 18 residues. The CDR3 sequence: CAWSVGTSGGLFVETQYF. CDR3 nucleotides: TGTGCCTGGAGTGTGGGGACTAGCGGGGGTTTGTTTGTAGAGACCCAGTACTTC.

The count of this clonotype is one. The gene calls are TRBV29-1 and TRBJ2-4; 10 bases are shared with TRBD2. V lost 5 bases, J lost 6 bases, and 4 bases stayed unmatched. In germline, CDR1 is SQVTM, CDR2 ANQGSEA. The CDR3 extends over 13 amino acids. Here the CDR3 reads CSVSWTSGNIQYF. The CDR3 nucleotides are TGCAGCGTTTCCTGGACTAGCGGAAACATTCAGTACTTC.

This chain uses TRBV6-4 with TRBJ2-2, with TRBD1 identical over 7 bases. Per germline, CDR1 MRHNA and CDR2 SNTAGT. The J segment lost 5 bases and the V segment lost 5 bases, leaving 8 bases of the junction unmatched. There are 15 residues in the CDR3. The CDR3 is CASSPGWGQTGELFF. CDR3 sequence (DNA): TGTGCCAGCAGTCCCGGCTGGGGACAGACCGGGGAGCTGTTTTTT.

The chain couples TRBV7-2 to TRBJ2-1, with a weak D call TRBD2 (7 bases). The V gene lost 3 bases and the J gene lost 9 bases, with 15 bases spanning the gap. This CDR3 region has 14 residues. The germline V gene encodes CDR1 SGHTA and CDR2 FQGNSA. The CDR3 coding sequence is TGTGCCAGCAGCTTGTGGGGGGGGGCAGGTGAGCAGTTCTTC. This sequence encodes CASSLWGGAGEQFF.

The chain has TRBV6-2 or TRBV6-3 and TRBJ2-2; the D is unclear. CDR3 size: 14 residues. Trimming shortened V by 4 bases and J by 4 bases, and 10 bases separated the two germline ends. Looked up from germline, CDR1 is MNHEY and CDR2 is SVGEGT. The CDR3 nucleotides are TGTGCCAGCAGTTTCTCTAGAGGCACCGGGGAGCTGTTTTTT. Protein sequence: CASSFSRGTGELFF.

This sequence joins TRBV14 and TRBJ2-5; the match to TRBD2 covers 13 bases. Germline values: CDR1 SGHDN, CDR2 FVKESK. With 1 base clipped from V and 1 base from J, the junction kept 9 bases outside the gene matches. This CDR3 has 19 amino acids. The CDR3, as DNA: TGTGCCAGCAGCCAAGGACTAGCGGGGGGCCTACTGATCCAAGAGACCCAGTACTTC. Its translation: CASSQGLAGGLLIQETQYF.

The J gene is TRBJ2-1, the V gene TRBV19; 7 nucleotides align to TRBD2. From germline, CDR1 is LNHDA and CDR2 SQIVND (reference sequence). J was trimmed by 2 bases and V by 6 bases; bases with no gene match: 7. The CDR3 sequence is 15 residues long. CDR3 in DNA: TGTGCCAGTAGATTTACCGGGACTACCTACAATGAGCAGTTCTTC. It translates to CASRFTGTTYNEQFF.

The J gene is TRBJ2-3, the V gene TRBV5-1, with D perhaps TRBD1 (6 bases). Germline CDR1 and CDR2: SGHRS and YFSETQ. The V end was cut by 9 bases, the J end by 1 base, with 21 bases between. The CDR3 has 16 residues. The CDR3 DNA sequence: TGCGCCACTACCCTACAGGGAGAAAGCGGCACAGATACGCAGTATTTT. Its protein product is CATTLQGESGTDTQYF.

This chain links TRBV7-2 with TRBJ1-2; D gene ambiguous. Germline values: CDR1 SGHTA, CDR2 FQGNSA. V shed 6 bases and J shed 9 bases, with 11 bases lying between them. The CDR3 totals 11 residues. The CDR3 protein is CASRTGYSYTF. CDR3 bases: TGTGCCAGCAGGACCGGGTATAGCTACACCTTC.

The chain links TRBV3-1 to TRBJ2-2; D might be TRBD1 (6 bases). V lost 1 base, J lost 7 bases, and 10 bases lay in between. The CDR3 contains 14 residues. Germline CDR1 is LGHDT and CDR2 is YNNKEL (reference sequence). The CDR3 DNA reads as TGTGCCAGCAGCCAAGTCAGGGGCGGCGGGGAGCTGTTTTTT. This codes for CASSQVRGGGELFF.

The chain has TRBV11-1 and TRBJ2-2; no firm D call. This CDR3 spans 15 amino acids. The V gene's germline CDR1 is SGHAT and CDR2 FQDESV (reference sequence). V was clipped by 0 bases and J by 3 bases, with 8 bases between them. The CDR3 DNA reads TGTGCCAGCAGCTTAGCGGGTAGAGACACCGGGGAGCTGTTTTTT. It yields the protein CASSLAGRDTGELFF.

This clonotype was seen once. The CDR3 coding sequence is TGTGCCTGGAGTCGGCGGCGGGGGTTGGGTACGCAGTATTTT. This translates into CAWSRRRGLGTQYF. The V gene is TRBV30, the J gene TRBJ2-3, with 7 bases aligning to TRBD2. Looked up from germline, CDR1 is GTSNPN and CDR2 is SVGIG (reference sequence). The CDR3 contains 14 residues. J was trimmed by 8 bases and V by 2 bases; bases with no gene match: 10. Filled out from reference TRBV30 and TRBJ2-3, the complete variable domain reads SQTIHQWPATLVQPVGSPLSLECTVEGTSNPNLYWYRQAAGRGLQLLFYSVGIGQISSEVPQNLSASRPQDRQFILSSKKLLLSDSGFYLCAWSRRRGLGTQYFGPGTRLTVL.

The rearrangement links TRBV19 to TRBJ1-2, with 12 positions matching TRBD1. This CDR3 region has 16 residues. V lost 9 bases and J lost 4; bases outside the gene matches: 12. CDR1 and CDR2 from the germline V gene are LNHDA and SQIVND (reference sequence). CDR3 nucleotides: TGTGCCAGCCGGGACAGGGGGCGATCACCAGTCTATGGCTACACCTTC. Translated: CASRDRGRSPVYGYTF.